This T cell receptor (beta chain) originates from a study of cytomegalovirus exposure and HLA in healthy donors. Study overall: Unique TCRs from HLA-typed donors, 85 million to 100 million of them, were held in an early data release. Study-level points and caveats: An analysis done earlier found most TCR beta V segments productive about 87% or about 30% of the time. The records held CMV serostatus as the only immune exposure information.

A word on this clone: Its antigen is unidentified. A junction boundary mismatches the germline segment, possibly from a read error. At the DNA level, this CDR3 is encoded by other sequences in the same sample as well.

Germline lookup yields CDR1 SNHLY and CDR2 FYNNEI. This CDR3 region has 16 residues. In the PCR, 60 Vbeta and 13 Jbeta primers were used. The assay was immunoSEQ multiplex PCR, and TCRdb's table has in-frame clones only and misses some. Counted here are 150,000 to 200,000 clones, 68% occurring once; the ten biggest clones make up about 10%. This cohort consisted of healthy bone marrow donors. The origin of this receptor is a man aged 25-45 years in good health and CMV-seropositive. The sample taken for sequencing was PBMCs. The V gene is TRBV2, the J gene TRBJ2-7, with D possibly TRBD2 on 5 matching bases. CDR3 region: CASSEFTLGSSYEQYF. The CDR3 DNA is TGCGCCAGCAGTGAATTCACCCTGGGGAGCTCCTACGAGCAGTACTTC.